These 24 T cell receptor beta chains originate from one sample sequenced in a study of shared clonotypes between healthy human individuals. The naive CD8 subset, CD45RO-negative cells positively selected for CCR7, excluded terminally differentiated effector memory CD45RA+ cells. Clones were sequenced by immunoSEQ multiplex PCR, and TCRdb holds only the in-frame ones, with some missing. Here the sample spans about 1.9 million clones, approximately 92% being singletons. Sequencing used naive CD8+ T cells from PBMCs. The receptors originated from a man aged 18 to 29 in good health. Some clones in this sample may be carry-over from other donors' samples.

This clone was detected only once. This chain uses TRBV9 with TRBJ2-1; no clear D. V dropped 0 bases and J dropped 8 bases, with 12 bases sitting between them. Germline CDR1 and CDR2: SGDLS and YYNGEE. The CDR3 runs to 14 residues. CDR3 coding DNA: TGTGCCAGCAGCGTAGGGCTAGTCGGCGATGAGCAGTTCTTC. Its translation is CASSVGLVGDEQFF. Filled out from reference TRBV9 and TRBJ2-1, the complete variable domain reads DSGVTQTPKHLITATGQRVTLRCSPRSGDLSVYWYQQSLDQGLQFLIQYYNGEERAKGNILERFSAQQFPDLHSELNLSSLELGDSALYFCASSVGLVGDEQFFGPGTRLTVL.

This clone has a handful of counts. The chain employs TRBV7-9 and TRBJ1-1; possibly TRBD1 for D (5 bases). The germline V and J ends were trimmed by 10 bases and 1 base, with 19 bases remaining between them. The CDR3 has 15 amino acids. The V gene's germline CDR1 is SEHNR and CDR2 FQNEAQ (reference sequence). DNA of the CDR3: TGTGCCACCGATTTTTTGGGGGGTGGGAACACTGAAGCTTTCTTT. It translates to CATDFLGGGNTEAFF.

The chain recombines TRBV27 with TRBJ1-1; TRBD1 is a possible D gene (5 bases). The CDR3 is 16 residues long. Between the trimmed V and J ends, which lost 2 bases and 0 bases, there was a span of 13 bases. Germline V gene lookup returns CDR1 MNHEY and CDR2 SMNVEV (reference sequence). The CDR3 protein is CASSLSLGGLNTEAFF. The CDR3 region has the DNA TGTGCCAGCAGTTTAAGCCTTGGGGGACTGAACACTGAAGCTTTCTTT.

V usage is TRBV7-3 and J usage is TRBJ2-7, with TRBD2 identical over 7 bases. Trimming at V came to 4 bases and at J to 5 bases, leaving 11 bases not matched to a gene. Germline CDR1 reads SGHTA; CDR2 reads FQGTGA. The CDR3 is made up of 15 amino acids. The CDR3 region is CASSSLGGSSDEQYF. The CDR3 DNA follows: TGTGCCAGCAGCTCCCTCGGGGGGTCTTCGGACGAGCAGTACTTC.

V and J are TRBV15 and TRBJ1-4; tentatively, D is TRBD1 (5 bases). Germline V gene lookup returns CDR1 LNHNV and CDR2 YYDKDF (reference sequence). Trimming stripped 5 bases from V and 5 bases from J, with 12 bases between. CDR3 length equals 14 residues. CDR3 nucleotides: TGTGCCACCAGCGGCCGGGGACTAAATGAAAAACTGTTTTTT. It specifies CATSGRGLNEKLFF.

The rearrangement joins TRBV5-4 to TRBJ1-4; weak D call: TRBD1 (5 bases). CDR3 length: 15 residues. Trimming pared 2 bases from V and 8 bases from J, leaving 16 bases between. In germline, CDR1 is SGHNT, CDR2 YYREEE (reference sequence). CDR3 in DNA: TGTGCCAGCAGCTTAGGGGAGGAAGACACAGAAAAACTGTTTTTT. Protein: CASSLGEEDTEKLFF.

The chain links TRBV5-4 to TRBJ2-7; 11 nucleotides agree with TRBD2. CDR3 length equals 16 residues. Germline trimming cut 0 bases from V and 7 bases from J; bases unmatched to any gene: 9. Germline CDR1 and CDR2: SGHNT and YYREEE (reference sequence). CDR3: CASSLAVLAGAGEQYF. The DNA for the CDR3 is TGTGCCAGCAGCTTGGCCGTACTAGCGGGAGCTGGAGAGCAGTACTTC.

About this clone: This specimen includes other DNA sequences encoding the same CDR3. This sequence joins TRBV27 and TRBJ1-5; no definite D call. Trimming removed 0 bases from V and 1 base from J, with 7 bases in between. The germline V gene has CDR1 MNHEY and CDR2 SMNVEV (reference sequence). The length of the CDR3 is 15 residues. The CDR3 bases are TGTGCCAGCAGTTTATCAGGGTTCAGCAATCAGCCCCAGCATTTT. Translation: CASSLSGFSNQPQHF.

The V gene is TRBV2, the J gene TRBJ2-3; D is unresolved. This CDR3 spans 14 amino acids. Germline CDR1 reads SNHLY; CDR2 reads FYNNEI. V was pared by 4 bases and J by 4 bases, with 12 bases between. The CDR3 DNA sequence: TGTGCCAGCAGTGTTGGAGTGGGTTCAGATACGCAGTATTTT. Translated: CASSVGVGSDTQYF.

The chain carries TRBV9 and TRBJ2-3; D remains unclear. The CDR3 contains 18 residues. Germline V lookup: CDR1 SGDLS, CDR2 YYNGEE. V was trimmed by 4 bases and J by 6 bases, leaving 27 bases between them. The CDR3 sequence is CASSPPSQITIPRDTQYF. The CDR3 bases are TGTGCCAGCAGCCCCCCATCACAGATTACGATTCCCCGTGATACGCAGTATTTT.

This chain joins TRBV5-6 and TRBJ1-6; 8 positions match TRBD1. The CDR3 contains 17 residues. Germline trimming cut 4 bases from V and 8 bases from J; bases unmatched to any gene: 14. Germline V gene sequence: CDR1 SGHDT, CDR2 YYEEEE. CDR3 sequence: CASSPAGQERVHSPLHF. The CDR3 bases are TGTGCCAGCAGCCCAGCGGGACAGGAAAGAGTGCATTCACCCCTCCACTTT.

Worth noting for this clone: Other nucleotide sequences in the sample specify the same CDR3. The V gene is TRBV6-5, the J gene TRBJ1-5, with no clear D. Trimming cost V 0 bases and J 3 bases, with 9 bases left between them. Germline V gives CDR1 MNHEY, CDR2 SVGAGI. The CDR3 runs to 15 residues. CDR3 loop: CASSYSGDSNQPQHF. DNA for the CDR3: TGTGCCAGCAGTTACTCGGGCGACTCCAATCAGCCCCAGCATTTT.

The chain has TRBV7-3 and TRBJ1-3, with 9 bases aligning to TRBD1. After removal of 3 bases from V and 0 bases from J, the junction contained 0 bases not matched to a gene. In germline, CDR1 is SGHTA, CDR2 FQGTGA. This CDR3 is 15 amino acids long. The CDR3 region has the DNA TGTGCCAGCAGCTTGGACAGGGGCTCTGGAAACACCATATATTTT. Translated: CASSLDRGSGNTIYF.

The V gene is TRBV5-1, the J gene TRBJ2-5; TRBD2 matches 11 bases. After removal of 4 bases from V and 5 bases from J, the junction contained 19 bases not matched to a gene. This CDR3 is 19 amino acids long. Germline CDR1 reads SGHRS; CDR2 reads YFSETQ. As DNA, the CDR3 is TGCGCCAGCAGCGCCACTCCCGATTTTAGCGGGAGGGCCAGGGAGACCCAGTACTTC. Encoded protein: CASSATPDFSGRARETQYF.

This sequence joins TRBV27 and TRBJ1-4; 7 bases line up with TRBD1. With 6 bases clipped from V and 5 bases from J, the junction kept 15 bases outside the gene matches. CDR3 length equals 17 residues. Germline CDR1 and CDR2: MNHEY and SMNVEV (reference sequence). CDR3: CASSPLGESRGNEKLFF. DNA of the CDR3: TGTGCCAGCAGCCCCCTTGGGGAAAGCAGGGGGAATGAAAAACTGTTTTTT.

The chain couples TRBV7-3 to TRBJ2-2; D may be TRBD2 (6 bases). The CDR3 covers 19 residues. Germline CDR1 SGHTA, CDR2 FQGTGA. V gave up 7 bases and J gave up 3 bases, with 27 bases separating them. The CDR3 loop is CASTTDKEGTPSYTGELFF. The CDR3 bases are TGTGCCAGCACGACCGACAAGGAGGGAACCCCCTCGTACACCGGGGAGCTGTTTTTT.

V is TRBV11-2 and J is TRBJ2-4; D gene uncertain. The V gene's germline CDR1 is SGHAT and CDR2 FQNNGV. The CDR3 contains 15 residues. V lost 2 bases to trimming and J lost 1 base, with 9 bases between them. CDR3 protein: CASSLNLRAKNIQYF. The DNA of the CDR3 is TGTGCCAGCAGCTTAAACCTCCGCGCCAAAAACATTCAGTACTTC. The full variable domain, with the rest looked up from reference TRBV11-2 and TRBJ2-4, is EAGVAQSPRYKIIEKRQSVAFWCNPISGHATLYWYQQILGQGPKLLIQFQNNGVVDDSQLPKDRFSAERLKGVDSTLKIQPAKLEDSAVYLCASSLNLRAKNIQYFGAGTRLSVL.

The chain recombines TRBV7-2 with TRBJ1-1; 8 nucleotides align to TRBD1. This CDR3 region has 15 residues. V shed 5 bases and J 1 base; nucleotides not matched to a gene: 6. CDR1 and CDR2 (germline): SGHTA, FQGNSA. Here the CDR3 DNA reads TGTGCCAGCAGCGGGCGGACAGGGAAGAACACTGAAGCTTTCTTT. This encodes CASSGRTGKNTEAFF.

Written as DNA, the CDR3 is TGTGCCACCAGCAGCCCCGGGACAGAGGGAGAGACCCAGTACTTC. Residues: CATSSPGTEGETQYF. This chain uses TRBV15 with TRBJ2-5, with 7 bases that match TRBD1. The V and J ends lost 3 bases and 4 bases, in that order; junction bases with no gene match: 8. The CDR3 length is 15 residues. Looked up from germline, CDR1 is LNHNV and CDR2 is YYDKDF (reference sequence). Filled out from reference TRBV15 and TRBJ2-5, the complete variable domain reads DAMVIQNPRYQVTQFGKPVTLSCSQTLNHNVMYWYQQKSSQAPKLLFHYYDKDFNNEADTPDNFQSRRPNTSFCFLDIRSPGLGDTAMYLCATSSPGTEGETQYFGPGTRLLVL.

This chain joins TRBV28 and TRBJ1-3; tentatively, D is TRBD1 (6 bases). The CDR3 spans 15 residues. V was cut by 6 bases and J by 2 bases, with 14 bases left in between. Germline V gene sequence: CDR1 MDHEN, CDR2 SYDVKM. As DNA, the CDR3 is TGTGCCAGCAGCCAAAGGGGGTCTGCTGGAAACACCATATATTTT. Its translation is CASSQRGSAGNTIYF.

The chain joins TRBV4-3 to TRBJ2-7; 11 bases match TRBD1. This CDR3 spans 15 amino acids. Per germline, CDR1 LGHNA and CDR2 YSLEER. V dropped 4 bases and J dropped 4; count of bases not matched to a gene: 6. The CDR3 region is CASSLGTGGTYEQYF. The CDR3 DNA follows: TGCGCCAGCAGCCTGGGGACAGGGGGGACATACGAGCAGTACTTC.

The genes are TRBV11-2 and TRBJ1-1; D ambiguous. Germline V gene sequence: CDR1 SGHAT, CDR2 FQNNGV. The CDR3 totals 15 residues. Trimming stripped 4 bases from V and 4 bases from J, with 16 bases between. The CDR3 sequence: CASSWLRESVTEAFF. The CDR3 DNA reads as TGTGCCAGCAGCTGGTTAAGGGAGAGTGTCACTGAAGCTTTCTTT.

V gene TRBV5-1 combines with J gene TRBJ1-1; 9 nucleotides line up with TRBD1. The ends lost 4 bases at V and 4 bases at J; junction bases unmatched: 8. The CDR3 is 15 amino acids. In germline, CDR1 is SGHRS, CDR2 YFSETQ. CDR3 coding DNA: TGCGCCAGCAGCCCGGGTCCGACAGGGGGCACTGAAGCTTTCTTT. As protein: CASSPGPTGGTEAFF.

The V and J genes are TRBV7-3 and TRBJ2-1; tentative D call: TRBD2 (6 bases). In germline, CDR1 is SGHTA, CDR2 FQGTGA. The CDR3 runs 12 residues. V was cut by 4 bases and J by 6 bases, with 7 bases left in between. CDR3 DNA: TGTGCCAGCAGCTCGACTAGCAATGAGCAGTTCTTC. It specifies CASSSTSNEQFF.